Below are 25 T cell receptor beta chains sequenced from a single sample in a study of MAIT cells during Salmonella Paratyphi A infection. From the 5' RACE reads, TCRdb called clonotypes with MiXCR, one entry per CDR3 protein. This table holds fewer than 650 distinct CDR3 sequences, about two fifths found once. Noted time point: after infection, following antibiotic treatment. Flow cytometry identified and sorted MAIT cells as Valpha7.2+ CD161+ T cells. No antigen has been assigned to these receptors. General study points: Oligoclonal MAIT cells preferred TRBV20 and TRBV6, with usage seemingly unaffected by infection.

Sequences were derived from MAIT cells from blood, sampled at the last sampling point of the challenge study. The receptor set was obtained from a person aged 18 to 70 who was deliberately infected with Salmonella Paratyphi A in a paratyphoid fever challenge study.

V gene TRBV20-1 combines with J gene TRBJ2-6; TRBD2 matches 11 bases. Germline-derived CDR1 and CDR2 are DFQATT and SNEGSKA (reference sequence). The trim removed 6 bases at V and 13 bases at J, leaving 17 bases unmatched. The CDR3 extends over 16 amino acids. The CDR3 DNA is TGCAGTGCGTCGACTAGCGGGATATCTGGGGAAAAAGTCCTGACTTTC. It codes for CSASTSGISGEKVLTF.

This clonotype is labeled as large. The CDR3 DNA sequence: TGCGCCAGCAGTGAGTCAGAGGCCAGCTCCTACGAGCAGTACTTC. This translates into CASSESEASSYEQYF. The rearrangement uses TRBV10-1 and TRBJ2-7; D remains ambiguous. V was cut by 0 bases and J by 0 bases, with 9 bases left in between. CDR3 size: 15 residues. Germline V gene sequence: CDR1 WNHNN, CDR2 SYGVQD (reference sequence).

This clonotype was recorded a few times. The CDR3 DNA reads as TGCAGTGCTAGTACCCCGGGAGACTCCTACGAGCAGTACTTC. Encoded protein: CSASTPGDSYEQYF. The rearrangement links TRBV20-1 to TRBJ2-7; weak D call: TRBD2 (6 bases). V lost 3 bases to trimming and J lost 0 bases, with 12 bases between them. The CDR3 extends over 14 amino acids. Per germline, CDR1 DFQATT and CDR2 SNEGSKA (reference sequence).

In this sample, this clonotype turned up once. V and J are TRBV12-2 and TRBJ2-7; TRBD1 is taken as the D call from the table, unchecked against the DNA. TRBV12-2 is a listed pseudogene. This CDR3 has 17 residues. The CDR3 protein is CASRLGRRRGWSYEQYF. CDR3 nucleotide sequence: TGTGCAAGTCGCTTAGGAAGGCGCAGGGGCTGGTCCTACGAGCAGTACTTC.

This clonotype is classed as large (0.1 to 1%). The genes are TRBV12-2 and TRBJ2-7; the table's D call, TRBD1, was not checked against the DNA. TRBV12-2 is a pseudogene segment. The CDR3 covers 15 residues. The CDR3 DNA reads as TGTGCAAGTCGCTTAGTGAGGGGTACGCCCTACGAGCAGTACTTC. Protein sequence: CASRLVRGTPYEQYF.

A word on this clonotype: Given the absence of the conserved phenylalanine or tryptophan at the CDR3 end, a read error is likely. The chain has TRBV19 and TRBJ2-2, with D unresolved. V lost 5 bases and J lost 3, with 13 bases in between. The CDR3 length is 15 residues. Per the germline V gene, CDR1 is LNHDA and CDR2 is SQIVND (reference sequence). The CDR3 protein is CASSSLTGDTGELFL. The CDR3 region has the DNA TGTGCCAGTAGTTCCTTGACTGGGGACACCGGGGAGCTGTTTTTG.

This clonotype is medium-sized within its sample. The V call is TRBV6-4, the J call TRBJ1-5; D unclear. The CDR3 loop spans 16 amino acids. CDR1 MRHNA and CDR2 SNTAGT come from the germline V gene. Trimming shortened V by 0 bases and J by 2 bases, and 11 bases separated the two germline ends. This CDR3 reads CASSDSELLGNQPQHF. The CDR3 region has the DNA TGTGCCAGCAGTGACTCTGAGCTTCTCGGCAATCAGCCCCAGCATTTT.

This clonotype was recorded a few times. The chain employs TRBV20-1 and TRBJ2-5; 9 bases match TRBD2. The CDR3 is 14 residues long. Trimming removed 3 bases from V and 1 base from J; junction bases left unmatched: 3. Germline CDR1 is DFQATT and CDR2 is SNEGSKA (reference sequence). The CDR3 region is CSARGTSIQETQYF. The CDR3 bases are TGCAGTGCTAGGGGGACTAGCATCCAAGAGACCCAGTACTTC.

The chain links TRBV7-9 to TRBJ2-3; TRBD2 aligns across 7 bases. The CDR3 consists of 17 residues. Germline CDR1 reads SEHNR; CDR2 reads FQNEAQ (reference sequence). The V segment lost 3 bases and the J segment 6 bases; nucleotides outside the gene matches: 15. CDR3 in DNA: TGTGCCAGCAGCTTCGGAGGTGCGGGAGCCATAGGGGATACGCAGTATTTT. Protein sequence: CASSFGGAGAIGDTQYF.

The chain carries TRBV6-5 and TRBJ2-1, with D possibly matching TRBD2 (6 bases). CDR3 length: 17 residues. The V gene lost 5 bases and the J gene lost 6 bases, with 23 bases spanning the gap. The germline gives CDR1 MNHEY, CDR2 SVGAGI. Here the CDR3 DNA reads TGTGCCAGCAGTGCAACGAAGAGCGGGTTAGAAATCAATGAGCAGTTCTTC. Protein sequence: CASSATKSGLEINEQFF.

This clonotype is deemed hyperexpanded. The chain couples TRBV20-1 to TRBJ1-5; D unclear. The V and J ends lost 6 bases and 6 bases respectively, with 15 bases between them. CDR3 length: 13 residues. Germline-derived CDR1 and CDR2 are DFQATT and SNEGSKA (reference sequence). CDR3 DNA: TGCAGTGCCCAGGCTGGGGAGAGTCAGCCCCAGCATTTT. It specifies CSAQAGESQPQHF.

This clonotype came up a few times. The gene calls are TRBV20-1 and TRBJ2-5; 8 nucleotides match TRBD2. CDR3 size: 14 residues. Unmatched junction bases numbered 3, after V lost 1 base and J lost 2 bases. Germline-derived CDR1 and CDR2 are DFQATT and SNEGSKA (reference sequence). The CDR3 spells CSARAGGAQETQYF. In DNA, the CDR3 is TGCAGTGCTAGAGCGGGAGGGGCTCAAGAGACCCAGTACTTC.

This clonotype was seen more than once but under ten times. The CDR3 end shows no conserved phenylalanine or tryptophan, and so a read error is likely. The CDR3 region has the DNA TGCAGTGCTGGGGAGGGGCACACTGAAGCTTTCGTG. Translation gives CSAGEGHTEAFV. The chain joins TRBV20-1 to TRBJ1-1; D may be TRBD1 (5 bases). In germline, CDR1 is DFQATT, CDR2 SNEGSKA (reference sequence). CDR3 size: 12 residues. V dropped 5 bases and J dropped 3 bases, with 10 bases sitting between them.

The chain links TRBV20-1 to TRBJ2-5, with D perhaps TRBD2 (5 bases). The CDR3 totals 15 residues. Germline-derived CDR1 and CDR2 are DFQATT and SNEGSKA (reference sequence). Trimming took 2 bases from V and 5 from J, leaving 18 bases between them. CDR3 residues: CSARRLTTEAETQYF. CDR3 sequence (DNA): TGCAGTGCTAGAAGGCTGACTACCGAAGCGGAGACCCAGTACTTC.

The gene calls are TRBV20-1 and TRBJ1-1, with a weak D call TRBD1 (5 bases). CDR3 length equals 14 residues. V was shortened by 6 bases and J by 7 bases, with 21 bases between the two germline ends. Germline V gene data show CDR1 as DFQATT and CDR2 as SNEGSKA (reference sequence). CDR3 sequence: CSAPTKRDYNEAFF. The CDR3 nucleotides are TGCAGTGCCCCTACAAAGCGGGACTACAATGAAGCTTTCTTT.

This clonotype was seen a few times. The chain couples TRBV28 to TRBJ1-5; D is possibly TRBD1 (6 bases). V dropped 5 bases and J dropped 1 base, with 12 bases sitting between them. This CDR3 contains 15 residues. Looked up from germline, CDR1 is MDHEN and CDR2 is SYDVKM. The CDR3 nucleotides are TGTGCCAGCAGTGGGACATATGTGAGCAATCAGCCCCAGCATTTT. It codes for CASSGTYVSNQPQHF.

The genes are TRBV6-4 and TRBJ2-6; no clear D. V lost 0 bases and J 3 bases, leaving 0 bases between the germline ends. The CDR3 sequence is 13 residues long. Germline CDR1 and CDR2: MRHNA and SNTAGT. The CDR3 spells CASSDSGANVLTF. The CDR3 nucleotides read TGTGCCAGCAGTGACTCTGGGGCCAACGTCCTGACTTTC.

The chain is built from TRBV20-1 and TRBJ2-1; 7 nucleotides align to TRBD2. The germline CDR1 and CDR2 sequences are DFQATT and SNEGSKA (reference sequence). CDR3 length equals 16 residues. Trimming cost V 4 bases and J 9 bases; bases outside gene matches: 18. Written as DNA, the CDR3 is TGCAGTGCTACCATGGAGGGGACTTGCGGGAGTAGTGAGCAGTTCTTC. Protein: CSATMEGTCGSSEQFF.

This clonotype was detected only once. The chain links TRBV20-1 to TRBJ2-5, with 9 positions matching TRBD1. Germline values: CDR1 DFQATT, CDR2 SNEGSKA (reference sequence). Unmatched junction bases numbered 10, after V lost 6 bases and J lost 5 bases. The CDR3 contains 14 residues. Here the CDR3 DNA reads TGCAGTGCCAGAACAGGGGGCGCGCGGGAGACCCAGTACTTC. This translates into CSARTGGARETQYF.

This clonotype counts as medium-sized. The chain carries TRBV11-3 and TRBJ2-5; either TRBD1 or TRBD2 may fit D (5 bases each). Trimming stripped 6 bases from V and 2 bases from J, with 16 bases between. The germline V gene has CDR1 SGHNT and CDR2 YENEEA. The CDR3 covers 15 residues. The CDR3 loop is CASSPGTTPQETQYF. The CDR3 nucleotides are TGTGCCAGCAGTCCCGGGACGACGCCGCAAGAGACCCAGTACTTC.

This clonotype has only a few counts. The chain has TRBV20-1 and TRBJ2-7; maybe TRBD2 (6 bases). Germline lookup yields CDR1 DFQATT and CDR2 SNEGSKA (reference sequence). The ends were cut back, 3 bases at V and 5 bases at J, with 17 bases in the middle. The CDR3 contains 14 residues. The CDR3 here is CSASRSSGGDEQYF. The CDR3 nucleotides are TGCAGTGCTAGTAGGAGTAGCGGAGGGGACGAGCAGTACTTC.

In this sample, this clonotype is medium-sized. The chain employs TRBV20-1 and TRBJ2-1, with D possibly TRBD2 on 6 matching bases. CDR1 is DFQATT, CDR2 SNEGSKA, per germline (reference sequence). V lost 1 base, J lost 8 bases, and 12 bases lay in between. The CDR3 is 13 residues long. CDR3 sequence reads: CSARVRESDEQFF. The CDR3 DNA is TGCAGTGCTAGAGTGCGGGAATCAGATGAGCAGTTCTTC.

Remarks on this clonotype: Its ends do not fully match the called genes, so a read error is possible. V and J are TRBV29-1 and TRBJ2-7; D possibly corresponds to TRBD2 (5 bases). Germline CDR1 SQVTM, CDR2 ANQGSEA. The CDR3 has 14 amino acids. The chain's CDR3 is CIVDDGLNQAEQYF. CDR3 DNA: TGCATCGTTGATGATGGACTTAACCAGGCCGAGCAGTACTTC.

CDR3 in DNA: TGCAGTGCTAGGATAGGGATCACTGAAGCTTTCTTT. Amino acid sequence: CSARIGITEAFF. The V and J genes are TRBV20-1 and TRBJ1-1; the D is unclear. In germline, CDR1 is DFQATT, CDR2 SNEGSKA (reference sequence). The CDR3 extends over 12 amino acids. The V end lost 3 bases, the J end lost 4 bases, and 9 bases lay between the germline ends.

The gene calls are TRBV20-1 and TRBJ2-6; 7 bases are a match to TRBD2. Germline V gives CDR1 DFQATT, CDR2 SNEGSKA (reference sequence). The CDR3 spans 16 residues. With V trimmed by 6 bases and J by 0 bases, 8 bases remained unmatched. CDR3 protein: CSATKSGISGANVLTF. CDR3 bases: TGCAGTGCAACGAAGAGCGGGATCTCTGGGGCCAACGTCCTGACTTTC.